These 9 T cell receptor beta chains were sequenced from one sample in a study of blood T cell repertoires in COVID-19. Clones were read by immunoSEQ multiplex PCR, and TCRdb kept only the in-frame ones, dropping some. The data show about 230,000 clones, with just over 85% seen just once and approximately 10% held by the top ten. Sequencing was done on a sample of peripheral blood. The receptors come from a man in his forties or fifties with COVID-19, enrolled during active disease.

The chain is built from TRBV24-1 and TRBJ2-2, with 8 bases aligning to TRBD1. Unmatched junction bases numbered 4, after V lost 6 bases and J lost 2 bases. The CDR3 has 15 residues. Germline CDR1 is KGHDR and CDR2 is SFDVKD. This chain's CDR3 is CATSLGQGNTGELFF. In DNA, the CDR3 is TGTGCCACCAGTCTTGGACAGGGAAACACCGGGGAGCTGTTTTTT.

The genes are TRBV5-5 and TRBJ2-7, with 8 nucleotides matching TRBD1. The J segment lost 3 bases and the V segment lost 1 base, leaving 6 bases of the junction unmatched. The germline V gene has CDR1 SGHKS and CDR2 YYEKEE (reference sequence). The length of the CDR3 is 15 residues. The CDR3 DNA reads as TGTGCCAGCAGCTTGACAGGGGGAAACGTCTACGAGCAGTACTTC. Protein: CASSLTGGNVYEQYF.

The CDR3 protein is CASSRSGTSGRVVIYEQYF. CDR3 DNA: TGTGCCAGCAGCCGATCCGGGACTAGCGGGAGGGTGGTTATCTACGAGCAGTACTTC. This chain links TRBV3-1 (or the pseudogene TRBV3-2) with TRBJ2-7, with 16 bases matching TRBD2. This CDR3 spans 19 amino acids. V trimming: 4 bases; J trimming: 3 bases; junction bases outside the gene matches: 12. Germline CDR1 reads LGHDT; CDR2 reads YNNKEL (reference sequence).

The V and J genes are TRBV5-4 and TRBJ2-5; 9 bases align to TRBD1. CDR1 and CDR2 from the germline V gene are SGHNT and YYREEE (reference sequence). The CDR3 is made up of 14 amino acids. Trimming at V came to 5 bases and at J to 5 bases, leaving 7 bases not matched to a gene. Written as DNA, the CDR3 is TGTGCCAGCAGTTCAGGACAGGGGAGGGAGACCCAGTACTTC. This translates into CASSSGQGRETQYF.

This clone was seen only a few times. This chain uses TRBV3-1 (or the pseudogene TRBV3-2) with TRBJ2-5; TRBD2 agrees at 14 bases. The V and J ends lost 2 bases and 3 bases, in that order; junction bases with no gene match: 5. Germline assignment: CDR1 LGHDT and CDR2 YNNKEL (reference sequence). This CDR3 is built from 17 residues. CDR3 in DNA: TGTGCCAGCAGCCAATTAGGGACTAGCGGGGGCGAAGAGACCCAGTACTTC. It translates to CASSQLGTSGGEETQYF.

V gene TRBV6-2 or TRBV6-3 combines with J gene TRBJ2-2, with D unclear. V was shortened by 5 bases and J by 4 bases, with 14 bases between the two germline ends. This CDR3 is 15 amino acids long. CDR1 and CDR2 from the germline V gene are MNHEY and SVGEGT. The CDR3: CASSQDWPGTGELFF. CDR3 nucleotide sequence: TGTGCCAGCAGTCAAGACTGGCCGGGCACCGGGGAGCTGTTTTTT.

CDR3 DNA: TGTGCCAGCAGTGATAGGGCCGGGGGGTATGGCTACACCTTC. This gives the protein CASSDRAGGYGYTF. This chain connects TRBV25-1 to TRBJ1-2, with D tentatively TRBD1 (5 bases). From germline, CDR1 is MGHDK and CDR2 SYGVNS. The CDR3 extends over 14 amino acids. V gave up 3 bases and J gave up 5 bases, with 13 bases separating them.

This clone was seen once. The gene calls are TRBV9 and TRBJ1-1, with D hard to call. This CDR3 has 14 residues. Trimming pared 3 bases from V and 0 bases from J, leaving 9 bases between. Per the germline V gene, CDR1 is SGDLS and CDR2 is YYNGEE. CDR3 protein: CASSATYLNTEAFF. CDR3 nucleotide sequence: TGTGCCAGCAGCGCCACCTACTTGAACACTGAAGCTTTCTTT.

The V call is TRBV6-6, the J call TRBJ2-5, with 7 nucleotides matching TRBD1. Trimming removed 5 bases from V and 2 bases from J; junction bases left unmatched: 14. Germline assignment: CDR1 MNHNY and CDR2 SVGAGI (reference sequence). The CDR3 extends over 17 amino acids. The CDR3 region is CASSHLGLSGGQETQYF. The CDR3 DNA reads TGTGCCAGCAGTCACCTTGGTTTGTCAGGGGGTCAAGAGACCCAGTACTTC.